A single sample gave rise to the 8 T cell receptor beta chains below, sequenced in a study of T cells in tumors after PD-1 blockade. Using immunoSEQ multiplex PCR, the repertoire was profiled, and TCRdb retains in-frame clones only, with some absent. The sample yields roughly 14,000 clones, over 75% seen once. The material was PBMCs, obtained after anti-PD-1 treatment. The receptor source for this set is a human donor with basal cell carcinoma.

V usage is TRBV6-4 and J usage is TRBJ2-2, with D possibly matching TRBD2 (5 bases). Germline CDR1 is MRHNA and CDR2 is SNTAGT. This CDR3 has 16 amino acids. V lost 9 bases to trimming and J lost 9 bases, with 26 bases between them. The CDR3 region is CARKNRMREGRRELFF. For the CDR3, the DNA is TGTGCCAGAAAGAACCGTATGAGAGAGGGCCGACGGGAGCTGTTTTTT.

The chain combines TRBV12-3 or TRBV12-4 with TRBJ1-2; D call uncertain. The CDR3 covers 13 residues. The V end lost 6 bases, the J end lost 7 bases, and 15 bases lay between the germline ends. CDR3 in amino acids: CASSSSLVRGYTF. CDR3 bases: TGTGCCAGCAGCTCTTCCCTCGTTCGTGGCTACACCTTC.

The V and J genes are TRBV5-1 and TRBJ2-2, with D unclear. The germline CDR1 and CDR2 sequences are SGHRS and YFSETQ. CDR3 length: 15 residues. Trimming removed 0 bases from V and 4 bases from J, with 10 bases in between. Here the CDR3 reads CASSLDRPGTGELFF. DNA for the CDR3: TGCGCCAGCAGCTTGGACCGCCCGGGCACCGGGGAGCTGTTTTTT. Complete variable domain (other parts from reference TRBV5-1 and TRBJ2-2): KAGVTQTPRYLIKTRGQQVTLSCSPISGHRSVSWYQQTPGQGLQFLFEYFSETQRNKGNFPGRFSGRQFSNSRSEMNVSTLELGDSALYLCASSLDRPGTGELFFGEGSRLTVL.

J is TRBJ1-4 and V is TRBV5-1; D unclear. The CDR3 runs 16 residues. Trimming took off 4 bases at V and 7 bases at J, with 20 bases between the two ends. Germline assignment: CDR1 SGHRS and CDR2 YFSETQ. CDR3 bases: TGCGCCAGCAGCCCCGGCCGGGCAGTCGGGAGTGAAAAACTGTTTTTT. Its translation is CASSPGRAVGSEKLFF.

In nucleotides, the CDR3 is TGCAGCGTTGATGATTTGGGCAGGGACGACTCCTATAATTCACCCCTCCACTTT. Amino acids: CSVDDLGRDDSYNSPLHF. The chain combines TRBV29-1 with TRBJ1-6; D may be TRBD1 (5 bases). The ends were cut back, 3 bases at V and 0 bases at J, with 18 bases in the middle. This CDR3 is built from 18 residues. CDR1 is SQVTM, CDR2 ANQGSEA, per germline. Drawing the rest from reference TRBV29-1 and TRBJ1-6, the complete variable domain is SAVISQKPSRDICQRGTSLTIQCQVDSQVTMMFWYRQQPGQSLTLIATANQGSEATYESGFVIDKFPISRPNLTFSTLTVSNMSPEDSSIYLCSVDDLGRDDSYNSPLHFGNGTRLTVT.

Concerning this clone: This may arise from a read error, as a much more abundant clone is one base away. V gene TRBV2 combines with J gene TRBJ2-1; D is perhaps TRBD2 (7 bases). V lost 11 bases, J lost 0 bases, and 29 bases lay in between. This CDR3 region has 19 residues. CDR1 and CDR2 (germline): SNHLY, FYNNEI. CDR3 sequence: CACCDGGARVGSSYNEQFF. CDR3 bases: TGTGCCTGCTGTGATGGGGGGGCGCGGGTGGGGAGCTCCTACAATGAGCAGTTCTTC.

The CDR3 loop is CASSERGTGGTDTQYF. As DNA, the CDR3 is TGTGCCAGCAGTGAACGGGGGACAGGAGGCACAGATACGCAGTATTTT. The chain employs TRBV6-1 and TRBJ2-3; TRBD1 agrees at 8 bases. Germline-derived CDR1 and CDR2 are MNHNS and SASEGT. V shed 2 bases and J 1 base; nucleotides not matched to a gene: 5. The CDR3 runs to 16 residues.

J is TRBJ2-7 and V is TRBV4-2, with a weak D call TRBD1 (6 bases). V lost 1 base and J 3 bases, leaving 13 bases between the germline ends. Germline V lookup: CDR1 LGHNA, CDR2 YNFKEQ. The CDR3 has 15 amino acids. In DNA, the CDR3 is TGTGCCAGCAGCCAAGGGAAACAGGGAGTCTACGAGCAGTACTTC. Its translation: CASSQGKQGVYEQYF.